This note documents a single T cell receptor beta chain sequence. Here immunoSEQ multiplex PCR was the method, and the copy in TCRdb shows in-frame clones only, minus some. The sample records 45,000 to 55,000 clones, about 93% being singletons. This sample was included in a study of technical replicates of blood from a few donors. The material sequenced was T cells isolated from PBMCs. The clonotype was recovered from a human donor in good health.

CDR3 sequence reads: CAISGAGEYTGELFF. As DNA, the CDR3 is TGTGCCATCAGTGGGGCGGGAGAGTACACCGGGGAGCTGTTTTTT. This chain links TRBV10-3 with TRBJ2-2, with 7 positions matching TRBD2. The trim removed 4 bases at V and 3 bases at J, leaving 5 bases unmatched. CDR3 length: 15 amino acids. CDR1 and CDR2 (germline): ENHRY, SYGVKD.